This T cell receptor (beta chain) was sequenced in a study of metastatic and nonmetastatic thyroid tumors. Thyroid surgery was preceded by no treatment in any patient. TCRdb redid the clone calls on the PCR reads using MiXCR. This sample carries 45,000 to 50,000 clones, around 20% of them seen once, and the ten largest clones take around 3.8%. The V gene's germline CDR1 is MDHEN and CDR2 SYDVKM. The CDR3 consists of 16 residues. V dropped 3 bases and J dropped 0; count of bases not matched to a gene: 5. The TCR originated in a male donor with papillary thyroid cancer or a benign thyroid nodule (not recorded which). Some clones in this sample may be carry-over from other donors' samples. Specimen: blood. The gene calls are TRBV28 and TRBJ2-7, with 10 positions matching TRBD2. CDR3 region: CASSFGLAVASYEQYF. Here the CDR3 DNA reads TGTGCCAGCAGTTTCGGACTAGCGGTAGCCTCCTACGAGCAGTACTTC.